This is a list of T cell receptor beta chains from one sample in a study of T cell responses to AZD1222 COVID-19 vaccine. The repertoire was sequenced with immunoSEQ multiplex PCR; TCRdb's copy has only in-frame clones and lacks some. Here the sample spans some 140,000 clones, roughly 90% being singletons. Sequencing was performed on peripheral blood, taken on day 0 of AZD1222 vaccination. The origin of the receptors is an adult in good health. Each CDR3 is given with its conserved first and last residue. Each record gives: V gene, D gene, J gene, CDR3 DNA, CDR3 protein. A D gene is named only where the DNA matches it firmly.

>TRBV4-3|.|TRBJ2-1
TGCGCCAGCAGCCAAGACTTTCCCAATGAGCAGTTCTTC
CASSQDFPNEQFF
>TRBV4-3|.|TRBJ2-7
TGCGCCAGCAGCCAAGCCTCCGGGGCGCAGTACGAGCAGTACTTC
CASSQASGAQYEQYF
>TRBV18|TRBD2|TRBJ2-1
TGTGCCAGCTCACCAAGGGAAGCGGGGGGCCACAATGAGCAGTTCTTC
CASSPREAGGHNEQFF
>TRBV28|.|TRBJ1-2
TGTGCCAGCAATCAACAGGGCTATGGCTACACCTTC
CASNQQGYGYTF
>TRBV7-2|TRBD1|TRBJ2-1
TGTGCCAGCACCCGCCTCGGGACAGGGACCGATGAGCAGTTCTTC
CASTRLGTGTDEQFF
>TRBV5-1|.|TRBJ2-5
TGCGCCAGCAGCTTGTATGATCCTCCCCAGTACTTC
CASSLYDPPQYF
>TRBV10-3|.|TRBJ2-7
TGTGCCATCAGTGAGTCGAAAGGGGGCGAGCAGTACTTC
CAISESKGGEQYF
>TRBV9|.|TRBJ2-1
TGTGCCAGCGGTGAGGGCTATGAGCAGTTCTTC
CASGEGYEQFF
>TRBV7-2|.|TRBJ2-4
TGTGCCAGCAGCCCCTCGGGGACCAAAAACATTCAGTACTTC
CASSPSGTKNIQYF
>TRBV4-2|.|TRBJ1-3
TGTGCCAGCAGCCAAGTTGGGGGCTCTGGAAACACCATATATTTT
CASSQVGGSGNTIYF
>TRBV4-3|TRBD1|TRBJ1-2
TGCGCCAGCAGCCACCGGGGACAGGGAATGGGCTACACCTTC
CASSHRGQGMGYTF
>TRBV5-1|TRBD1|TRBJ1-1
TGCGCCAGCAGCTTGGGGCAGGGGGCAGTAGGGACTGAAGCTTTCTTT
CASSLGQGAVGTEAFF
>TRBV5-1|TRBD1|TRBJ1-3
TGCGCCAGCAGCTCCCAGGGGGGTAGCTCTGGAAACACCATATATTTT
CASSSQGGSSGNTIYF
>TRBV2|.|TRBJ2-1
TGTGCCAGCAGGGAAGAACATGAGCAGTTCTTC
CASREEHEQFF
>TRBV11-3|.|TRBJ1-1
TGTGCCAGCAGCGAAGACAGGATGAACACTGAAGCTTTCTTT
CASSEDRMNTEAFF